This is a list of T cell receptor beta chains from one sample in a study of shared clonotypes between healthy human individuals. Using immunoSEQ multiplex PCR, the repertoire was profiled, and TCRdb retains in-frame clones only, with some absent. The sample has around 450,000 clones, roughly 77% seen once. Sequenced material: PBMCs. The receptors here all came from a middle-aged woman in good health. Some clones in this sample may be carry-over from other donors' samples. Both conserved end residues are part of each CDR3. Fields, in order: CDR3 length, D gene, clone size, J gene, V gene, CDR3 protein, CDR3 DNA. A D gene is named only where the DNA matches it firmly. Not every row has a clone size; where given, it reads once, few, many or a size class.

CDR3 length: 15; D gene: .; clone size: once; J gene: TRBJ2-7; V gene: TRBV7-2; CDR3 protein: CASSLGGAQRYEQYF; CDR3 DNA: TGTGCCAGCAGCTTAGGCGGGGCCCAAAGGTACGAGCAGTACTTC
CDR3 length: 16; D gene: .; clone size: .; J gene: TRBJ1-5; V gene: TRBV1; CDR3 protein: CTSSPRTGVTNQPQHF; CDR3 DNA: TGCACCAGCAGCCCCAGGACAGGGGTGACCAATCAGCCCCAGCATTTT
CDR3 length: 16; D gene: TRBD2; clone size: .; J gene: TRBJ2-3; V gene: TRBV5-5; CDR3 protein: CASSTGLAGYTDTQYF; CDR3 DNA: TGTGCCAGCAGCACTGGACTAGCGGGATACACAGATACGCAGTATTTT
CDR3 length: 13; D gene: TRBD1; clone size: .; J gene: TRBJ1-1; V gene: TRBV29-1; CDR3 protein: CSADRGTNTEAFF; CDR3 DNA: TGCAGCGCCGACAGGGGTACGAACACTGAAGCTTTCTTT
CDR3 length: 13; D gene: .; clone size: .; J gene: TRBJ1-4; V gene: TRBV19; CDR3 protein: CASSIAPAEKLFF; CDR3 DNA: TGTGCCAGTAGTATAGCGCCAGCTGAAAAACTGTTTTTT
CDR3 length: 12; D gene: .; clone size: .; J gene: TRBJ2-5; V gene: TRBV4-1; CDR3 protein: CASSQHREAQYF; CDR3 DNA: TGCGCCAGCAGCCAACACAGGGAGGCCCAGTACTTC
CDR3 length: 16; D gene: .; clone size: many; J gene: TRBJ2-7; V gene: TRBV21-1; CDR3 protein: CASSKDGTGGPYEQYF; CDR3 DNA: TGTGCCAGCAGCAAAGATGGGACAGGGGGTCCTTACGAGCAGTACTTC
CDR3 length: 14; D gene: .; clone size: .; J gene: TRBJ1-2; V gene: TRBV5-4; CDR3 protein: CASTRVGPNYGYTF; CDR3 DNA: TGTGCCAGCACTCGGGTGGGGCCTAACTATGGCTACACCTTC
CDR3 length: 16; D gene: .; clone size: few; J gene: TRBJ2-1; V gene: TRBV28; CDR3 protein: CASSETHYYSYNEQFF; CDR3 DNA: TGTGCCAGCAGTGAGACCCACTACTACTCCTACAATGAGCAGTTCTTC
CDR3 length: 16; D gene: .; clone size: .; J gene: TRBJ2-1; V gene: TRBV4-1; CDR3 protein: CASSQSRASITPEQFF; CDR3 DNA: TGCGCCAGCAGCCAAAGTAGGGCTAGTATCACCCCTGAGCAGTTCTTC
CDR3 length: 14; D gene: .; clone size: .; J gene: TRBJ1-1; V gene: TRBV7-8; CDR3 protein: CASSLVVLGPEAFF; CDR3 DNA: TGTGCCAGCAGCTTGGTGGTCCTAGGGCCTGAAGCTTTCTTT
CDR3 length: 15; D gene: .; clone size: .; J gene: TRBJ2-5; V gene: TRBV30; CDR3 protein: CAWSVPTSWGETQYF; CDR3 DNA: TGTGCCTGGAGTGTACCAACTAGCTGGGGGGAGACCCAGTACTTC
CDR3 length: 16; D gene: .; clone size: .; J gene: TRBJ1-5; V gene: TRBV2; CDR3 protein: CASSLGPGQANQPQHF; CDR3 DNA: TGTGCCAGCTCCCTAGGCCCGGGACAAGCCAATCAGCCCCAGCATTTT
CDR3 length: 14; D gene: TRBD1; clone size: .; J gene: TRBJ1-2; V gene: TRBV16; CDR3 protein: CASSLRQGSYGYTF; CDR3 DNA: TGTGCCAGCAGCCTGCGACAGGGTAGCTATGGCTACACCTTC
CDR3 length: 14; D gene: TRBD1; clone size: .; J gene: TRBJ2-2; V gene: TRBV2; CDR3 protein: CASSPTGATGELFF; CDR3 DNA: TGTGCCAGCAGTCCGACAGGGGCCACCGGGGAGCTGTTTTTT
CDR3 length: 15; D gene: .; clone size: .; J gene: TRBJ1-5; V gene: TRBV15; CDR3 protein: CATSRDGSNHQPQHF; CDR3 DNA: TGTGCCACCAGCAGAGATGGCTCCAACCATCAGCCCCAGCATTTT
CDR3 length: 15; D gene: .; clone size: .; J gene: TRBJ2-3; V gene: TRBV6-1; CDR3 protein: CASSEQAMGTDTQYF; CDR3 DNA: TGTGCCAGCAGTGAACAAGCCATGGGCACAGATACGCAGTATTTT
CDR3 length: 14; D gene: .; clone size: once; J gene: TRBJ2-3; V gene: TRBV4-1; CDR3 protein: CASSRAGGTDTQYF; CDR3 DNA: TGCGCCAGCAGCCGGGCCGGTGGCACAGATACGCAGTATTTT
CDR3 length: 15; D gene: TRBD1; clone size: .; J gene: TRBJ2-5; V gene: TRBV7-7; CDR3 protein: CASSLGDRASETQYF; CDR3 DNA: TGTGCCAGCAGCCTCGGGGACAGGGCTTCGGAGACCCAGTACTTC
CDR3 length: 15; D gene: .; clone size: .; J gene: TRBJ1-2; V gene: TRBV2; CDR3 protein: CASSAPGQFGGGYTF; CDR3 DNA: TGTGCCAGCAGTGCTCCGGGCCAGTTCGGGGGTGGCTACACCTTC
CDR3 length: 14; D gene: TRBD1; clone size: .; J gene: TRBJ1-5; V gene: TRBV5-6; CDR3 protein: CASSRGTDNQPQHF; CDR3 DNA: TGTGCCAGCAGCCGTGGGACAGACAATCAGCCCCAGCATTTT
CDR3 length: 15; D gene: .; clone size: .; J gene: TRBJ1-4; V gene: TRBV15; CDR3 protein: CATSGGVVTNEKLFF; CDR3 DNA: TGTGCCACCAGTGGAGGGGTTGTGACTAATGAAAAACTGTTTTTT
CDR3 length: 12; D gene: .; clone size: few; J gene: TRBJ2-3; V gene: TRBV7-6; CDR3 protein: CASSLPADTQYF; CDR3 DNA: TGTGCCAGCAGCTTGCCTGCGGATACGCAGTATTTT
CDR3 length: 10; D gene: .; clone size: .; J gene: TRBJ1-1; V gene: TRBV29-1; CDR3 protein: CSAGDTEAFF; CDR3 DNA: TGCAGCGCTGGCGATACTGAAGCTTTCTTT
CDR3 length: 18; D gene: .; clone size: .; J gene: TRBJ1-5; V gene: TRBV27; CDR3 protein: CASSLSSPPVYSNQPQHF; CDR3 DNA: TGTGCCAGCAGTTTATCGTCCCCGCCAGTATATAGCAATCAGCCCCAGCATTTT
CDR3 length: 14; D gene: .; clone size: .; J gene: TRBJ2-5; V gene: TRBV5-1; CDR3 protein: CASRGAVNQETQYF; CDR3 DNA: TGCGCCAGCAGGGGGGCAGTTAACCAAGAGACCCAGTACTTC
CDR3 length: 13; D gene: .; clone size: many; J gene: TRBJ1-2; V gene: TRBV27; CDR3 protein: CASRGVSPGGYTF; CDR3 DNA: TGTGCCAGCAGGGGGGTGAGCCCAGGTGGCTACACCTTC
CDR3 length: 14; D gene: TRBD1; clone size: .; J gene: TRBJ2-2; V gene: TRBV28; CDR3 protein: CASSIGQGTGELFF; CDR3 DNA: TGTGCCAGCAGTATAGGACAGGGCACCGGGGAGCTGTTTTTT
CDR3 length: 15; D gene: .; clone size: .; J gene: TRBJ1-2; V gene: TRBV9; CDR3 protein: CASSVDPDDSLGYTF; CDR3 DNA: TGTGCCAGCAGCGTAGACCCGGACGACTCCCTAGGCTACACCTTC
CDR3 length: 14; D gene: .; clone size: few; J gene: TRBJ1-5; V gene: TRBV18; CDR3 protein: CASSPYREMQPQHF; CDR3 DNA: TGTGCCAGCTCACCGTACAGGGAGATGCAGCCCCAGCATTTT
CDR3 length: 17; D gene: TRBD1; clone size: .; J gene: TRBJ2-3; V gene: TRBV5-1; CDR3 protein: CASSGTGTGGRADTQYF; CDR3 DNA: TGCGCCAGCAGCGGAACCGGGACAGGGGGTAGGGCAGATACGCAGTATTTT
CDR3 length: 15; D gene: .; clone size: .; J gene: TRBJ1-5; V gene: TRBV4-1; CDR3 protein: CASSPSTYSNQPQHF; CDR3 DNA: TGCGCCAGCAGCCCTTCCACTTATAGCAATCAGCCCCAGCATTTT
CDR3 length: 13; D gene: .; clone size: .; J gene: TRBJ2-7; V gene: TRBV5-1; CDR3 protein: CASRPTGRYEQYF; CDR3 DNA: TGCGCCAGTCGACCGACAGGGAGGTACGAGCAGTACTTC
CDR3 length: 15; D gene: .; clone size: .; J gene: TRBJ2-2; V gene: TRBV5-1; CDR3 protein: CASSSDYLDTGELFF; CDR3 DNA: TGCGCCAGCAGCTCGGACTACCTGGACACCGGGGAGCTGTTTTTT
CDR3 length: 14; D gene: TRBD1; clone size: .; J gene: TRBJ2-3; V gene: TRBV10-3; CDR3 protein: CAIGGTGDTDTQYF; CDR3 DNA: TGTGCCATCGGGGGGACAGGGGACACAGATACGCAGTATTTT
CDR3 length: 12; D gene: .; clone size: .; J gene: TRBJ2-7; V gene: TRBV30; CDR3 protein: CAWSPSPYEQYF; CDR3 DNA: TGTGCCTGGAGTCCCTCCCCTTACGAGCAGTACTTC
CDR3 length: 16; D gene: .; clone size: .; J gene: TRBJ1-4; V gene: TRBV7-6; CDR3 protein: CASSPTPLQGSEKLFF; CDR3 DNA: TGTGCCAGCAGCCCGACACCATTACAGGGATCAGAAAAACTGTTTTTT
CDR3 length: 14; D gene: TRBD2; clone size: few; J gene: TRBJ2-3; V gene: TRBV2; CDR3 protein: CASRPTSGTDTQYF; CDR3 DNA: TGTGCCAGCAGGCCGACTAGCGGGACAGATACGCAGTATTTT
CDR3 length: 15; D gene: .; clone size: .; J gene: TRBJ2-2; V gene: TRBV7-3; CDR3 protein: CASSLTQAGSGELFF; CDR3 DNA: TGTGCCAGCAGCTTAACGCAGGCAGGGTCCGGGGAGCTGTTTTTT
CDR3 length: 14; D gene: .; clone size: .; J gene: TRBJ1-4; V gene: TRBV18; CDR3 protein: CASSQLPTNEKLFF; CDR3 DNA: TGTGCCAGCTCACAACTACCAACTAATGAAAAACTGTTTTTT
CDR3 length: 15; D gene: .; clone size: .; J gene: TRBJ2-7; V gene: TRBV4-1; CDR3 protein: CASSQGTASSYEQYF; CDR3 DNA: TGCGCCAGCAGCCAAGGGACAGCCAGCTCCTACGAGCAGTACTTC
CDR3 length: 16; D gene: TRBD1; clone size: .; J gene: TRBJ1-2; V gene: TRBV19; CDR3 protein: CASSNPGQGIVYGYTF; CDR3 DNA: TGTGCCAGTAGTAACCCAGGACAGGGGATAGTCTATGGCTACACCTTC
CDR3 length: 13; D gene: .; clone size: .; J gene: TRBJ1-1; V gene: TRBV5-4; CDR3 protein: CASSVDRNTEAFF; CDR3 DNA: TGTGCCAGCAGTGTGGACAGGAACACTGAAGCTTTCTTT
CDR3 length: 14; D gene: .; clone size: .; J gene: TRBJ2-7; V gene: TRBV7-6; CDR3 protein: CASSPEWNSYEQYF; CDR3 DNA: TGTGCCAGCAGCCCAGAATGGAACTCCTACGAGCAGTACTTC
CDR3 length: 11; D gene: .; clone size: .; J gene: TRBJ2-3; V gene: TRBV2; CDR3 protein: CASSIRDTQYF; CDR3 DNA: TGTGCCAGCAGTATAAGAGATACGCAGTATTTT
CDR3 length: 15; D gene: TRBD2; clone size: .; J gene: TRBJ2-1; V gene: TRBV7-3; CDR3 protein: CASSPTAGVGNEQFF; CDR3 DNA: TGTGCCAGCAGCCCAACAGCGGGGGTCGGCAATGAGCAGTTCTTC
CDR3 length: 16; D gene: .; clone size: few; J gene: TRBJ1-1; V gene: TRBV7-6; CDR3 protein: CASSLGQLSVNTEAFF; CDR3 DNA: TGTGCCAGCAGCTTAGGCCAATTATCGGTGAACACTGAAGCTTTCTTT
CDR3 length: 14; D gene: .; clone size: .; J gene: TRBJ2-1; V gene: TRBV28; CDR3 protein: CASSLRSSYNEQFF; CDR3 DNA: TGTGCCAGCAGTCTCAGGAGCTCCTACAATGAGCAGTTCTTC
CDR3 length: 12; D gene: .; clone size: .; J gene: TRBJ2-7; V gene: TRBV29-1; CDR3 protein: CSVEDPPNEQYF; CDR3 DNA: TGCAGCGTTGAAGATCCCCCCAACGAGCAGTACTTC
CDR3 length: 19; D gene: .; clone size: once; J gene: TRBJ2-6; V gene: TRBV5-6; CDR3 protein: CASRPVGLSYVSGANVLTF; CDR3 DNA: TGTGCCAGCAGGCCCGTGGGCCTTTCCTACGTATCTGGGGCCAACGTCCTGACTTTC
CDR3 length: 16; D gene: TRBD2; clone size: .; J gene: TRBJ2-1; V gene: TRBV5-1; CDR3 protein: CASSSSTSGRPNEQFF; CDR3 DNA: TGCGCCAGCAGCTCATCGACTAGCGGGAGGCCCAATGAGCAGTTCTTC
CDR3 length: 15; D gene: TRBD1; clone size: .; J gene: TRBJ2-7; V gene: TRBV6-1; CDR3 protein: CASSEFGTGSYEQYF; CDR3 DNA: TGTGCCAGCAGTGAATTCGGGACAGGCTCCTACGAGCAGTACTTC